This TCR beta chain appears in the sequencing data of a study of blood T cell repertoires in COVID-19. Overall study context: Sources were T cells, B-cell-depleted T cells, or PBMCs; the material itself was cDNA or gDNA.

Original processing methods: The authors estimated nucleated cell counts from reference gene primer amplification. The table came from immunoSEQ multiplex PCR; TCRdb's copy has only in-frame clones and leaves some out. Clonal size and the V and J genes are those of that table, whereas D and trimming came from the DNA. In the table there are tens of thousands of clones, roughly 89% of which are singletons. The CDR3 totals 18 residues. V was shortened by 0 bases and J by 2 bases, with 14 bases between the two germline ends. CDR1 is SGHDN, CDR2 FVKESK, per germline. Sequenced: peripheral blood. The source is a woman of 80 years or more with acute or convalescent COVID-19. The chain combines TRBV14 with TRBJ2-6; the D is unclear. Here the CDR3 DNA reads TGTGCCAGCAGCCAAGATTCCCTCTCCCGGGCTGGGGCCAACGTCCTGACTTTC. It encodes CASSQDSLSRAGANVLTF.